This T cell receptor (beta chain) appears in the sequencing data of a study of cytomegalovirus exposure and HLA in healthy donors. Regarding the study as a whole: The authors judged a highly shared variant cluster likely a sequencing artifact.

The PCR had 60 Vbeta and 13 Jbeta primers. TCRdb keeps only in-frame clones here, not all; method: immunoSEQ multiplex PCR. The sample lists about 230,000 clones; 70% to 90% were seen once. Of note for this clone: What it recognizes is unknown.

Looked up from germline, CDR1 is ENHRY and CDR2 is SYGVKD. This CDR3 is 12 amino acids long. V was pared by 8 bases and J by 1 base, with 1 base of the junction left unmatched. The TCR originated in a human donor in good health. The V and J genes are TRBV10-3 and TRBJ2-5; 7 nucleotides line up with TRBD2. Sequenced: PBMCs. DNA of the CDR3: TGTGCCATCGGGGGGGGCCAAGAGACCCAGTACTTC. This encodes CAIGGGQETQYF.